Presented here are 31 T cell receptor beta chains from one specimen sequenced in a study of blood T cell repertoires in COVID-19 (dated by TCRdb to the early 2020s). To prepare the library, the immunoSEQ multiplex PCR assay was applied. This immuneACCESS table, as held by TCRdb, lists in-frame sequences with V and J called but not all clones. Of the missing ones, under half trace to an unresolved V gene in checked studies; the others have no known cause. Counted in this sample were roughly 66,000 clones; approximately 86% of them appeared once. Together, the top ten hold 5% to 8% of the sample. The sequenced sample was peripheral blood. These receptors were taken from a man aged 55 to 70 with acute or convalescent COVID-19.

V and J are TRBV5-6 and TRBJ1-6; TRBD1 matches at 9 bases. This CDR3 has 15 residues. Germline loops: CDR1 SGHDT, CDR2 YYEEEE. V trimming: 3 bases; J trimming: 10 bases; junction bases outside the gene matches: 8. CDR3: CASSYRTGVISPLHF. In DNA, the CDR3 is TGTGCCAGCAGCTACAGGACAGGGGTTATCTCACCCCTCCACTTT.

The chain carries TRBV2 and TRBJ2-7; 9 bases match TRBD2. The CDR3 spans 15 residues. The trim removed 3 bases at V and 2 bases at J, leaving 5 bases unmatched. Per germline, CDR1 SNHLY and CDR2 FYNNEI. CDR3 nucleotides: TGTGCCAGCAGTGACTGGCGGGGGGGCCCCTACGAGCAGTACTTC. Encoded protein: CASSDWRGGPYEQYF.

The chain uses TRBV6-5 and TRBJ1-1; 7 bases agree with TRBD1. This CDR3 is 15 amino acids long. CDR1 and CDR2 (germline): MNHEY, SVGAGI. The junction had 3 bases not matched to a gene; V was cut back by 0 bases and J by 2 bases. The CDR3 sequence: CASSYSYRGNTEAFF. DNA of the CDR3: TGTGCCAGCAGTTACTCATACAGGGGAAACACTGAAGCTTTCTTT.

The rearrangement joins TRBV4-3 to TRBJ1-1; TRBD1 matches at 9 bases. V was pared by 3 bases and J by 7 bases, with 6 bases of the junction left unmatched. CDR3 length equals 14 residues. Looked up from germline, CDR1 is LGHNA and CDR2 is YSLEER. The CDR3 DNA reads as TGCGCCAGCAGCCATACGACAGGGGGTAATGAAGCTTTCTTT. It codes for CASSHTTGGNEAFF.

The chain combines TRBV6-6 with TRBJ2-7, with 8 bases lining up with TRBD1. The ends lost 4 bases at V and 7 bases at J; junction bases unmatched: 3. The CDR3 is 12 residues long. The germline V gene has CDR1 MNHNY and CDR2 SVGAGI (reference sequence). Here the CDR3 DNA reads TGTGCCAGCAGTTGGACAGGGAATGAGCAGTACGTC. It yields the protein CASSWTGNEQYV.

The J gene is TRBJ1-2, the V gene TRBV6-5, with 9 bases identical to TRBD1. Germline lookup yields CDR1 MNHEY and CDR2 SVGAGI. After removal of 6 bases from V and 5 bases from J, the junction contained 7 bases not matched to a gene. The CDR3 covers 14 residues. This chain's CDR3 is CASRRTGADYGYTF. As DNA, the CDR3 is TGTGCCAGCAGGCGGACAGGGGCGGATTATGGCTACACCTTC.

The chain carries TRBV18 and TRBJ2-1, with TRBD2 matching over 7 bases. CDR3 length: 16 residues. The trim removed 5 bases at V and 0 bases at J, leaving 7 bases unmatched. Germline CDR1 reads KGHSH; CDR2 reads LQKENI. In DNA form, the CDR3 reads TGTGCCAGCTCAGAACCGGGGGGAAGCTCCTACAATGAGCAGTTCTTC. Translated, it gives CASSEPGGSSYNEQFF.

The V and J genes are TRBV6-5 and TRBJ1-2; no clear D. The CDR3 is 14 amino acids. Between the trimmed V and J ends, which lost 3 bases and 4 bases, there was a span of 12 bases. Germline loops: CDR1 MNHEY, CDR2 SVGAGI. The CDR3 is CASSYRTVGYGYTF. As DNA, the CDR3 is TGTGCCAGCAGTTATAGAACAGTTGGCTATGGCTACACCTTC.

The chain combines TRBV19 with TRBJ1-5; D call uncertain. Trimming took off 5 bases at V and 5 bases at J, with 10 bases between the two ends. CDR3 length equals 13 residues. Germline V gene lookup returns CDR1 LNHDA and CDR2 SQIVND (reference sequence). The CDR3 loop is CASSEDTYQPQHF. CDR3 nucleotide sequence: TGTGCCAGTAGTGAAGACACCTATCAGCCCCAGCATTTT.

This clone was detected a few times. CDR3 coding DNA: TGTGCCAGCACCGAACATACCTCCTACAATGAGCAGTTCTTC. Encoded protein: CASTEHTSYNEQFF. This rearrangement joins TRBV11-3 to TRBJ2-1; D gene uncertain. Germline CDR1 SGHNT, CDR2 YENEEA. The CDR3 covers 14 residues. V was shortened by 7 bases and J by 0 bases, with 10 bases between the two germline ends.

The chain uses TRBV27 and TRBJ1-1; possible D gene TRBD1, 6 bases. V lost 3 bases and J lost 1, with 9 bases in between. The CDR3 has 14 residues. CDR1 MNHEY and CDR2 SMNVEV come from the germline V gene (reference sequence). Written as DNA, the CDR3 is TGTGCCAGCAGTTTCTTGACAGGGAACACTGAAGCTTTCTTT. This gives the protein CASSFLTGNTEAFF.

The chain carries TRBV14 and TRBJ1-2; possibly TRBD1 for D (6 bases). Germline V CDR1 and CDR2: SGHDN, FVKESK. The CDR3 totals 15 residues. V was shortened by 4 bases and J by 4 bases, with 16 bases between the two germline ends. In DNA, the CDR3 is TGTGCCAGCAGCCCAACAGGGAGGGTTAGCTATGGCTACACCTTC. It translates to CASSPTGRVSYGYTF.

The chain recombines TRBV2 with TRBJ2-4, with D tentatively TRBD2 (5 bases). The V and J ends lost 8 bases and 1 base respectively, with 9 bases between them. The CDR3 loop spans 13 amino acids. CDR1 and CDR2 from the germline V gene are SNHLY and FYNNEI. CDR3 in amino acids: CASRGWAKNIQYF. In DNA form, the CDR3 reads TGTGCCAGCCGAGGGTGGGCCAAAAACATTCAGTACTTC.

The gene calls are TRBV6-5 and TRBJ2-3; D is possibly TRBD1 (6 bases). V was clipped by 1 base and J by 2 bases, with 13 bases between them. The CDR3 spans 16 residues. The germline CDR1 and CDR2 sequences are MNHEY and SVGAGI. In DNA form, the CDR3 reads TGTGCCAGCAGTTACTTGGGGGCCAGGGCCACAGATACGCAGTATTTT. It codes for CASSYLGARATDTQYF.

The CDR3 loop is CASSFPGRGNTEAFF. In DNA, the CDR3 is TGTGCCAGCAGCTTCCCAGGCAGGGGGAACACTGAAGCTTTCTTT. The chain employs TRBV5-4 and TRBJ1-1, with D possibly TRBD1 on 6 matching bases. Trimming left V 2 bases short and J 1 base short, with 12 bases between. Germline V gene lookup returns CDR1 SGHNT and CDR2 YYREEE (reference sequence). The CDR3 loop spans 15 amino acids.

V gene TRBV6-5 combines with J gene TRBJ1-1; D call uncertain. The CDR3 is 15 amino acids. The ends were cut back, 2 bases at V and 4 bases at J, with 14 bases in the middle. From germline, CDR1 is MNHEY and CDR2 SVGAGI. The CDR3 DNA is TGTGCCAGCAGTTACCAATCGGTCCGCCCCACTGAAGCTTTCTTT. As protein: CASSYQSVRPTEAFF.

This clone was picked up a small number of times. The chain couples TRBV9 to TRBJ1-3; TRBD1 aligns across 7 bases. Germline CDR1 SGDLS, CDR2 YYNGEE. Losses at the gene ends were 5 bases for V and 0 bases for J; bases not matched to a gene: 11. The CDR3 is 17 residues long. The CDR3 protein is CASSATQGSNSGNTIYF. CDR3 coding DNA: TGTGCCAGCAGTGCAACACAGGGGTCTAACTCTGGAAACACCATATATTTT.

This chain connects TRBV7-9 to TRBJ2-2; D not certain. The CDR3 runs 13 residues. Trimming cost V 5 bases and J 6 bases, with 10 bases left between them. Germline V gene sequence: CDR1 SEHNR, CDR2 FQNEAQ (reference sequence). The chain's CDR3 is CASSAASAGELFF. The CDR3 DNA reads TGTGCCAGCAGCGCCGCCTCGGCCGGGGAGCTGTTTTTT.

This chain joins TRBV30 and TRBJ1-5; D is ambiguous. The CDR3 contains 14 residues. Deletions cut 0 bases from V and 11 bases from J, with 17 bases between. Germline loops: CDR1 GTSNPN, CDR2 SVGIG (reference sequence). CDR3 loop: CAWSVHGSNRAQHF. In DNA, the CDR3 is TGTGCCTGGAGTGTACACGGGTCCAACCGGGCCCAGCATTTT.

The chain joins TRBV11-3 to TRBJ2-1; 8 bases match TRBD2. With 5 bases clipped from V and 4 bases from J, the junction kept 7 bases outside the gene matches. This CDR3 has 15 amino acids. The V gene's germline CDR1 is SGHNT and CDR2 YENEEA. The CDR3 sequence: CASSPGGETYNEQFF. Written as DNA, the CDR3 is TGTGCCAGCAGCCCGGGGGGGGAAACTTACAATGAGCAGTTCTTC.

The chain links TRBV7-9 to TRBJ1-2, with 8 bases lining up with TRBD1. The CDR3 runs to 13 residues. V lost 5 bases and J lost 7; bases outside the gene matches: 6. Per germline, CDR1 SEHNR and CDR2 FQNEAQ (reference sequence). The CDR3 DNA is TGTGCCAGCAGCAGTTTGCAGGGGGCTGGCTACACCTTC. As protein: CASSSLQGAGYTF.

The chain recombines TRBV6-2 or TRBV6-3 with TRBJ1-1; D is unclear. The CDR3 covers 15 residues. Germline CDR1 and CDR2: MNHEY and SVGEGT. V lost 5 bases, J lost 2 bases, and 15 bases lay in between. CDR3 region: CASSRRQNTNTEAFF. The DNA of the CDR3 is TGTGCCAGCAGTCGACGACAAAACACCAACACTGAAGCTTTCTTT.

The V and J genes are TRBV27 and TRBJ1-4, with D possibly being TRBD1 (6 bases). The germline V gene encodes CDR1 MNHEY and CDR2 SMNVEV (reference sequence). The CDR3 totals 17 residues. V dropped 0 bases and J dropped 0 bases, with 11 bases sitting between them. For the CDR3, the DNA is TGTGCCAGCAGTTTATCGCCCCACAGGGCAACTAATGAAAAACTGTTTTTT. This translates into CASSLSPHRATNEKLFF.

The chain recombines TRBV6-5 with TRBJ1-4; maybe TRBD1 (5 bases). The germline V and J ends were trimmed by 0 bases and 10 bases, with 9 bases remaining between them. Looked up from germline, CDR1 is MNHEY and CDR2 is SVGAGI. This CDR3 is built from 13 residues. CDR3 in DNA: TGTGCCAGCAGTTACTCTCAGGGAGGAAAACTGTTTTTT. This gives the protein CASSYSQGGKLFF.

The CDR3 here is CASSIETGGGQETQYF. CDR3 DNA: TGTGCCAGTAGTATTGAGACAGGGGGCGGCCAAGAGACCCAGTACTTC. The chain carries TRBV19 and TRBJ2-5; 10 bases fit TRBD1. The CDR3 runs to 16 residues. V shed 3 bases and J 1 base; nucleotides not matched to a gene: 5. The germline CDR1 and CDR2 sequences are LNHDA and SQIVND (reference sequence).

CDR3: CASSPGQGLGGYTF. The CDR3 DNA reads TGTGCCAGCAGCCCGGGACAGGGTCTCGGTGGCTACACCTTC. J is TRBJ1-2 and V is TRBV27; the match to TRBD1 covers 9 bases. CDR3 length equals 14 residues. J lost 7 bases, V lost 6 bases, and 9 bases had no gene match. Germline CDR1 is MNHEY and CDR2 is SMNVEV (reference sequence).

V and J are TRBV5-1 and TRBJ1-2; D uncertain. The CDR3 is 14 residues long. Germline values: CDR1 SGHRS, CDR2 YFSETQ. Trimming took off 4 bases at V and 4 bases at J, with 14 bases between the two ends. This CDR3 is CASSPEKSLYGYTF. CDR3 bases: TGCGCCAGCAGCCCGGAGAAGAGTCTCTATGGCTACACCTTC.

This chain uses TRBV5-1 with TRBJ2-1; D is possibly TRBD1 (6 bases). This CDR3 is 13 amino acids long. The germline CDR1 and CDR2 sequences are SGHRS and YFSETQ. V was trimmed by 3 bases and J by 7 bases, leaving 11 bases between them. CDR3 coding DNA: TGCGCCAGCAGCTCCACAGGGACAAATGAGCAGTTCTTC. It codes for CASSSTGTNEQFF.

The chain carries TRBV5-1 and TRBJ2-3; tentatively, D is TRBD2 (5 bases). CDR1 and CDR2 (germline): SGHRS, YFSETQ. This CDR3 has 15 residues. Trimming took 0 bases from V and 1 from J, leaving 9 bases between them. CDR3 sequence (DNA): TGCGCCAGCAGCTTGGTGGGTAGCGGCACAGATACGCAGTATTTT. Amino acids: CASSLVGSGTDTQYF. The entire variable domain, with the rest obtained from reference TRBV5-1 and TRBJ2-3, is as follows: KAGVTQTPRYLIKTRGQQVTLSCSPISGHRSVSWYQQTPGQGLQFLFEYFSETQRNKGNFPGRFSGRQFSNSRSEMNVSTLELGDSALYLCASSLVGSGTDTQYFGPGTRLTVL.

The CDR3 bases are TGTGCCAGCAGCTTAGTAGCAGGACCAGGTAGTCAGGGTCCGTATTTT. It is translated as CASSLVAGPGSQGPYF. The V call is TRBV11-2, the J call TRBJ2-3; D possibly corresponds to TRBD1 (5 bases). In germline, CDR1 is SGHAT, CDR2 FQNNGV. The CDR3 length is 16 residues. V lost 1 base and J lost 14, with 25 bases in between.

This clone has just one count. This chain's CDR3 is CASSTPPQRGGPNEQFF. The CDR3 nucleotides are TGTGCCAGCAGCACCCCCCCCCAGCGGGGGGGCCCGAATGAGCAGTTCTTC. V gene TRBV21-1 combines with J gene TRBJ2-1; TRBD2 is taken as the D call from the table, unchecked against the DNA. TRBV21-1 counts as a pseudogene. The CDR3 is 17 amino acids.